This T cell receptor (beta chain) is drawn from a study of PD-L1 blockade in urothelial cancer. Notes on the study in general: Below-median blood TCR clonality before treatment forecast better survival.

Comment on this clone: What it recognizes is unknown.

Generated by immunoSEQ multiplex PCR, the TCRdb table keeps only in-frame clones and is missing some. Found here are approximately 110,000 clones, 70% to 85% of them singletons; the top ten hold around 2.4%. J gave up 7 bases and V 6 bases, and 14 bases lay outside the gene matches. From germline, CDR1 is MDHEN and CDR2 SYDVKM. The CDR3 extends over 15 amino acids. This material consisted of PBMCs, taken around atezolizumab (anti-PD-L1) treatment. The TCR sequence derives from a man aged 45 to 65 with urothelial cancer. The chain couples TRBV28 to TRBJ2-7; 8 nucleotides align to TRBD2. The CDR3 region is CASSLTQTGGREQYF. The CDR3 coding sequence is TGTGCCAGCAGCCTTACCCAGACGGGAGGGCGGGAGCAGTACTTC.